The clone carrying this T cell receptor (beta chain) was seen only a few times. The sample originates from a study of T-cell reconstitution after alpha-beta-depleted transplantation in children. Using unique molecular identifiers, the investigators prepared the TCRbeta library. TCRdb ran MiXCR on the PCR reads and lists one entry per CDR3 protein. The sample yields 420,000 or so distinct CDR3 sequences, approximately 10% seen once. Germline V lookup: CDR1 KGHSH, CDR2 LQKENI. CDR3 size: 16 residues. Trimming cost V 1 base and J 2 bases, with 11 bases left between them. This receptor was obtained from a human donor who donated a stem cell graft to a child with acute myeloid leukemia. The J gene is TRBJ2-2, the V gene TRBV18, with a weak D call TRBD1 (6 bases). The sample was PBMCs from the stem cell graft donor, taken from the stem cell graft. The DNA for the CDR3 is TGTGCCAGCTCACCACTTGGACAGCCCAACACCGGGGAGCTGTTTTTT. It is translated as CASSPLGQPNTGELFF.